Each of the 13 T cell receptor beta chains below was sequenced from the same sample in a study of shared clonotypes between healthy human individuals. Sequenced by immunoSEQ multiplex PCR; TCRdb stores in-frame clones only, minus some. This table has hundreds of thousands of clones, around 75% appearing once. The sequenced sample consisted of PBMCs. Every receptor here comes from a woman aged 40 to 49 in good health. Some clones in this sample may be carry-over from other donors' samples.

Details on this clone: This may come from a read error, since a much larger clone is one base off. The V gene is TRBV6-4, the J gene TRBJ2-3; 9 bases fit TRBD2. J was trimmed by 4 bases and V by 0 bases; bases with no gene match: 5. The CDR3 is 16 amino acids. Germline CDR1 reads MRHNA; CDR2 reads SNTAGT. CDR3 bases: TGTGCCAGCAGTGACTCGAGGACTAGCGACGCAGATACGCAGTATTTT. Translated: CASSDSRTSDADTQYF.

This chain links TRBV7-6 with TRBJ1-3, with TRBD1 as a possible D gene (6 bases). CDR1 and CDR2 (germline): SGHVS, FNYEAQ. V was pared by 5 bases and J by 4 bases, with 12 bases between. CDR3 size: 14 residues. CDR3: CASSTRTVGNTIYF. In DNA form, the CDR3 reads TGTGCCAGCAGCACCCGGACAGTCGGAAACACCATATATTTT.

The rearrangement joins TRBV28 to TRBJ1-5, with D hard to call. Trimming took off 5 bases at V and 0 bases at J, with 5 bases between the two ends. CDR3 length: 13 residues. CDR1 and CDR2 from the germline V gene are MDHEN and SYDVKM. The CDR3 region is CASSRYSNQPQHF. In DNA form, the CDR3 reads TGTGCCAGCAGTCGTTATAGCAATCAGCCCCAGCATTTT. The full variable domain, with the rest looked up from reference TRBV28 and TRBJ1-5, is DVKVTQSSRYLVKRTGEKVFLECVQDMDHENMFWYRQDPGLGLRLIYFSYDVKMKEKGDIPEGYSVSREKKERFSLILESASTNQTSMYLCASSRYSNQPQHFGDGTRLSIL.

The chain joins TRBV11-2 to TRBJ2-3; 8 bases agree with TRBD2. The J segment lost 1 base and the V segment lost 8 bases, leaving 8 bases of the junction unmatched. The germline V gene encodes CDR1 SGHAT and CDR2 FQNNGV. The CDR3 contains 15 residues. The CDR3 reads CASRYGRVGTDTQYF. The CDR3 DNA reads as TGTGCCAGCCGCTACGGGAGGGTTGGCACAGATACGCAGTATTTT.

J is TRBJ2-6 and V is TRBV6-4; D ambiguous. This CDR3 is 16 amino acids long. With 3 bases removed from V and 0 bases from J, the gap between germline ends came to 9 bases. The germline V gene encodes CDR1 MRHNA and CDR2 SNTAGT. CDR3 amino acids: CASSDDGVSGANVLTF. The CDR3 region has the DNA TGTGCCAGCAGTGATGATGGGGTCTCTGGGGCCAACGTCCTGACTTTC.

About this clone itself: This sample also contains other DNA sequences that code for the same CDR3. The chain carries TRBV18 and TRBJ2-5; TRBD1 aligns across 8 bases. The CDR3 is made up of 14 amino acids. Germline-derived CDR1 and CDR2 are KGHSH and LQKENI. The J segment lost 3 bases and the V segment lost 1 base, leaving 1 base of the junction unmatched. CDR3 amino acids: CASSPLTGEETQYF. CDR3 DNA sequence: TGTGCCAGCTCACCACTGACAGGGGAAGAGACCCAGTACTTC.

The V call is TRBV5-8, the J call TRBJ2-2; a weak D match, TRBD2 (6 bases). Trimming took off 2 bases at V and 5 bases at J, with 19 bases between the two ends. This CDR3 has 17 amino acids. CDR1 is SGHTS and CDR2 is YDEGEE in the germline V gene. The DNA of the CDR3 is TGTGCCAGCAGCTTCCCTTTGGACGGGAGAGATACCGGGGAGCTGTTTTTT. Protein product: CASSFPLDGRDTGELFF.

The CDR3, as DNA: TGTGCCAGCAGTTCCACACAGTGGTATGAGCAGTTCTTC. It translates to CASSSTQWYEQFF. The J gene is TRBJ2-1, the V gene TRBV28; no clear D gene. Between the trimmed V and J ends, which lost 4 bases and 8 bases, there was a span of 12 bases. The CDR3 has 13 amino acids. In germline, CDR1 is MDHEN, CDR2 SYDVKM.

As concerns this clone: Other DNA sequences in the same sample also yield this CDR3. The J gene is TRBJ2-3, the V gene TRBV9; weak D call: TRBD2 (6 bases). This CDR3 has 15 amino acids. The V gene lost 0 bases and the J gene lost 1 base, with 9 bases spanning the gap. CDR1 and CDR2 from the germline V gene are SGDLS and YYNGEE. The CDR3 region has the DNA TGTGCCAGCAGCGTAGCCGGGAGTGGCACAGATACGCAGTATTTT. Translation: CASSVAGSGTDTQYF. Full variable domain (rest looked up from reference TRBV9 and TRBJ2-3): DSGVTQTPKHLITATGQRVTLRCSPRSGDLSVYWYQQSLDQGLQFLIQYYNGEERAKGNILERFSAQQFPDLHSELNLSSLELGDSALYFCASSVAGSGTDTQYFGPGTRLTVL.

The CDR3 DNA reads TGTGCCAGCACCTCGGGACTAGCGGGTCACAATGAGCAGTTCTTC. Translating gives CASTSGLAGHNEQFF. The chain combines TRBV7-9 with TRBJ2-1, with TRBD2 matching over 12 bases. This CDR3 is 15 amino acids long. V shed 7 bases, J shed 5 bases, and the junction held 6 bases outside the gene matches. CDR1 is SEHNR and CDR2 is FQNEAQ in the germline V gene (reference sequence).

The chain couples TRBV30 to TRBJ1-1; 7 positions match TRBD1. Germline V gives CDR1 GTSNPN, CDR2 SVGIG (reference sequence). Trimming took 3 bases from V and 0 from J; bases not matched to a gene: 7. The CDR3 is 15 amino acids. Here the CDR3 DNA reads TGTGCCTGGAGGGACCCCGGGACAGTGAACACTGAAGCTTTCTTT. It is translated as CAWRDPGTVNTEAFF.

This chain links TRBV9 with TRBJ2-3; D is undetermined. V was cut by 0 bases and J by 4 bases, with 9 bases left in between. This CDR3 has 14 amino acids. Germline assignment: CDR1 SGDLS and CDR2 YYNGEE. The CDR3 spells CASSVVSGSDTQYF. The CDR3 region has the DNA TGTGCCAGCAGCGTAGTCTCGGGTTCAGATACGCAGTATTTT.

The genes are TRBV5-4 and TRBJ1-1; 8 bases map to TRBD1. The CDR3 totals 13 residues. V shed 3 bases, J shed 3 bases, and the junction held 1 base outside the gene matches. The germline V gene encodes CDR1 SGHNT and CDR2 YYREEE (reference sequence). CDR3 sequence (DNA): TGTGCCAGCAGCTCGACAGGGGACACTGAAGCTTTCTTT. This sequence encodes CASSSTGDTEAFF.